The 20 T cell receptor beta chains in this list originate from one sample, sequenced in a study of technical replicates of blood from a few donors. The repertoire was sequenced with immunoSEQ multiplex PCR; TCRdb's copy has only in-frame clones and lacks some. The sample contains roughly 70,000 clones, roughly 90% of which appear only once. Sequencing input: PBMCs. Source of these receptors: a human donor in good health. Some clones in this sample may be carry-over from other donors' samples.

A single count supports this clone. V is TRBV5-6 and J is TRBJ1-1, with 8 positions matching TRBD1. Germline CDR1 is SGHDT and CDR2 is YYEEEE. There are 16 residues in the CDR3. The J segment lost 5 bases and the V segment lost 0 bases, leaving 9 bases of the junction unmatched. The chain's CDR3 is CASSLDQGARPTEAFF. The CDR3 bases are TGTGCCAGCAGCTTGGACCAGGGGGCGCGTCCGACTGAAGCTTTCTTT.

This clone was counted a single time. The chain carries TRBV29-1 and TRBJ2-7; 9 nucleotides line up with TRBD1. Germline lookup yields CDR1 SQVTM and CDR2 ANQGSEA. Trimming at V came to 1 base and at J to 1 base, leaving 5 bases not matched to a gene. The CDR3 is made up of 15 amino acids. The CDR3 here is CSVEAWDRVSYEQYF. CDR3 in DNA: TGCAGCGTTGAAGCCTGGGACAGGGTATCCTACGAGCAGTACTTC.

This chain joins TRBV27 and TRBJ2-7, with 7 bases aligning to TRBD2. This CDR3 spans 14 amino acids. CDR1 is MNHEY, CDR2 SMNVEV, per germline (reference sequence). V shed 2 bases and J 7 bases; nucleotides not matched to a gene: 8. This CDR3 reads CASSLRGSSGEQYF. In nucleotides, the CDR3 is TGTGCCAGCAGTTTACGCGGGAGTTCGGGAGAGCAGTACTTC.

CDR3 DNA sequence: TGTGCCAGCAGCGTGGGAGGGGGGACCCTGGGAGAGACCCAGTACTTC. Its translation is CASSVGGGTLGETQYF. V and J are TRBV9 and TRBJ2-5; maybe TRBD2 (7 bases). The CDR3 extends over 16 amino acids. The V and J ends lost 2 bases and 4 bases respectively, with 18 bases between them. From germline, CDR1 is SGDLS and CDR2 YYNGEE.

The V call is TRBV29-1, the J call TRBJ2-5; D is perhaps TRBD1 (6 bases). Trimming took 4 bases from V and 4 from J, leaving 10 bases between them. Looked up from germline, CDR1 is SQVTM and CDR2 is ANQGSEA. The CDR3 has 12 amino acids. For the CDR3, the DNA is TGCAGCGTTGGGGACAAAGGAGAGACCCAGTACTTC. Its translation is CSVGDKGETQYF.

This clone was observed a single time. The chain employs TRBV6-1 and TRBJ1-2; unclear D gene. Germline CDR1 and CDR2: MNHNS and SASEGT. The CDR3 covers 16 residues. V was pared by 2 bases and J by 1 base, with 14 bases between. CDR3 region: CASSEPYNFRNYGYTF. In DNA, the CDR3 is TGTGCCAGCAGTGAACCGTACAATTTTCGTAACTATGGCTACACCTTC.

The chain joins TRBV4-3 to TRBJ2-7; TRBD2 is a possible D gene (6 bases). The CDR3 runs to 15 residues. The germline V gene encodes CDR1 LGHNA and CDR2 YSLEER. The V gene lost 2 bases and the J gene lost 0 bases, with 11 bases spanning the gap. CDR3 region: CASSQMPGDSYEQYF. CDR3 bases: TGCGCCAGCAGCCAAATGCCGGGAGACTCCTACGAGCAGTACTTC.

The V and J genes are TRBV2 and TRBJ2-7, with 9 bases matching TRBD1. Trimming at V came to 9 bases and at J to 6 bases, leaving 9 bases not matched to a gene. CDR3 length: 13 residues. Germline CDR1 and CDR2: SNHLY and FYNNEI. CDR3: CARSGQGFGEQYF. CDR3 bases: TGTGCCAGATCGGGACAGGGTTTTGGCGAGCAGTACTTC.

The rearrangement links TRBV15 to TRBJ2-3; TRBD2 matches at 8 bases. Germline trimming cut 0 bases from V and 10 bases from J; bases unmatched to any gene: 9. This CDR3 is built from 15 residues. Germline V gene data show CDR1 as LNHNV and CDR2 as YYDKDF (reference sequence). CDR3 region: CATSRDLVAGTPQYF. In nucleotides, the CDR3 is TGTGCCACCAGCAGAGATCTGGTAGCGGGGACGCCGCAGTATTTT.

V usage is TRBV6-5 and J usage is TRBJ1-2, with D unresolved. Trimming pared 2 bases from V and 4 bases from J, leaving 14 bases between. The V gene's germline CDR1 is MNHEY and CDR2 SVGAGI. CDR3 length equals 15 residues. The CDR3: CASSYKLKGGYGYTF. CDR3 nucleotide sequence: TGTGCCAGCAGTTACAAGCTGAAGGGAGGCTATGGCTACACCTTC.

The chain carries TRBV7-3 and TRBJ2-7; D is possibly TRBD1 (5 bases). Per germline, CDR1 SGHTA and CDR2 FQGTGA. V dropped 4 bases and J dropped 6 bases, with 10 bases sitting between them. This CDR3 is built from 12 residues. The DNA for the CDR3 is TGTGCCAGCAGCTCAGGGAAGGGCGAGCAGTACTTC. Protein sequence: CASSSGKGEQYF. Supplemented by reference TRBV7-3 and TRBJ2-7, the full variable domain reads GAGVSQTPSNKVTEKGKYVELRCDPISGHTALYWYRQSLGQGPEFLIYFQGTGAADDSGLPNDRFFAVRPEGSVSTLKIQRTERGDSAVYLCASSSGKGEQYFGPGTRLTVT.

J is TRBJ2-7 and V is TRBV25-1; TRBD1 matches at 7 bases. This CDR3 contains 15 residues. Trimming removed 4 bases from V and 2 bases from J; junction bases left unmatched: 8. The V gene's germline CDR1 is MGHDK and CDR2 SYGVNS. CDR3 amino acids: CASSADRVGPYEQYF. Written as DNA, the CDR3 is TGTGCCAGCAGTGCCGACAGGGTAGGGCCCTACGAGCAGTACTTC.

The CDR3 DNA is TGTGCCTGGGAACGGGGAGGCTCAGATACGCAGTATTTT. As protein: CAWERGGSDTQYF. V usage is TRBV30 and J usage is TRBJ2-3, with D tentatively TRBD2 (6 bases). Looked up from germline, CDR1 is GTSNPN and CDR2 is SVGIG (reference sequence). The ends were cut back, 5 bases at V and 4 bases at J, with 13 bases in the middle. The CDR3 totals 13 residues.

This chain uses TRBV5-6 with TRBJ1-5, with 8 bases matching TRBD1. Per the germline V gene, CDR1 is SGHDT and CDR2 is YYEEEE. Losses at the gene ends were 2 bases for V and 6 bases for J; bases not matched to a gene: 7. The CDR3 covers 15 residues. DNA of the CDR3: TGTGCCAGCAGCTTTTCAGGGGGCGCGGGTCAGCCCCAGCATTTT. Protein sequence: CASSFSGGAGQPQHF.

The rearrangement joins TRBV7-2 to TRBJ1-5; TRBD1 matches 9 bases. The ends lost 4 bases at V and 3 bases at J; junction bases unmatched: 10. Germline assignment: CDR1 SGHTA and CDR2 FQGNSA. The CDR3 sequence is 17 residues long. CDR3 amino acids: CASSSKGQGGDNQPQHF. The CDR3 DNA reads TGTGCCAGCAGCTCCAAGGGACAGGGCGGTGACAATCAGCCCCAGCATTTT.

The CDR3 sequence is CASSYSGQGDYYEQFF. In nucleotides, the CDR3 is TGTGCCAGCAGTTACTCAGGGCAGGGGGATTATTACGAGCAGTTCTTC. The J gene is TRBJ2-1, the V gene TRBV6-5, with 7 nucleotides matching TRBD1. CDR1 MNHEY and CDR2 SVGAGI come from the germline V gene. The CDR3 length is 16 residues. After removal of 0 bases from V and 10 bases from J, the junction contained 12 bases not matched to a gene.

J is TRBJ2-3 and V is TRBV7-3; 8 bases are shared with TRBD1. CDR3 length: 15 amino acids. Germline V gene lookup returns CDR1 SGHTA and CDR2 FQGTGA. V dropped 2 bases and J dropped 4; count of bases not matched to a gene: 5. DNA for the CDR3: TGTGCCAGCAGCTTAGGGGCAGGGGGCCCAGATACGCAGTATTTT. It translates to CASSLGAGGPDTQYF.

V gene TRBV5-6 combines with J gene TRBJ2-7; D possibly corresponds to TRBD1 (6 bases). Trimming pared 4 bases from V and 4 bases from J, leaving 15 bases between. This CDR3 has 14 amino acids. CDR1 and CDR2 from the germline V gene are SGHDT and YYEEEE. CDR3 nucleotide sequence: TGTGCCAGCAGCCGGTGGGACATCGGGTACGAGCAGTACTTC. This gives the protein CASSRWDIGYEQYF.

V is TRBV2 and J is TRBJ1-5, with 9 bases identical to TRBD1. CDR1 is SNHLY, CDR2 FYNNEI, per germline. V lost 3 bases, J lost 2 bases, and 5 bases stayed unmatched. The CDR3 is made up of 16 amino acids. The CDR3 DNA sequence: TGTGCCAGCAGTGATTCGACAGGGGGTGGCAATCAGCCCCAGCATTTT. Protein product: CASSDSTGGGNQPQHF.

The chain uses TRBV10-3 and TRBJ1-3; 9 bases are a match to TRBD1. This CDR3 has 15 residues. V lost 8 bases, J lost 1 base, and 6 bases stayed unmatched. Germline V gene data show CDR1 as ENHRY and CDR2 as SYGVKD. For the CDR3, the DNA is TGTGCCATCGGCCTGGACAGGGGATCTGGAAACACCATATATTTT. It yields the protein CAIGLDRGSGNTIYF.